These 4 T cell receptor beta chains share one sample of origin, sequenced in a study of blood T cell repertoires in COVID-19. This table comes from immunoSEQ multiplex PCR, and its TCRdb copy is limited to in-frame clones, with some not included. The table shows about 39,000 clones, with 75% to 90% occurring only once. Sequencing input: peripheral blood. The receptors derive from a man aged 50 to 59 with active or convalescent COVID-19.

This chain connects TRBV19 to TRBJ1-5; weak D call: TRBD1 (6 bases). From germline, CDR1 is LNHDA and CDR2 SQIVND (reference sequence). The V end was cut by 8 bases, the J end by 7 bases, with 18 bases between. CDR3 length: 14 amino acids. CDR3 sequence: CASWGQGKSQPQHF. CDR3 nucleotides: TGTGCCAGTTGGGGGCAGGGGAAGAGCCAGCCCCAGCATTTT.

J is TRBJ2-1 and V is TRBV11-3; D unclear. In germline, CDR1 is SGHNT, CDR2 YENEEA. CDR3 length: 12 amino acids. The V end lost 0 bases, the J end lost 8 bases, and 5 bases lay between the germline ends. The DNA for the CDR3 is TGTGCCAGCAGCTTAGATAGTCATGAGCAGTTCTTC. It is translated as CASSLDSHEQFF. The full variable domain, rest sourced from reference TRBV11-3 and TRBJ2-1, is EAGVVQSPRYKIIEKKQPVAFWCNPISGHNTLYWYLQNLGQGPELLIRYENEEAVDDSQLPKDRFSAERLKGVDSTLKIQPAELGDSAVYLCASSLDSHEQFFGPGTRLTVL.

The rearrangement uses TRBV29-1 and TRBJ1-1; TRBD1 is a possible D gene (5 bases). Trimming shortened V by 7 bases and J by 0 bases, and 12 bases separated the two germline ends. CDR1 and CDR2 from the germline V gene are SQVTM and ANQGSEA. The CDR3 loop spans 13 amino acids. CDR3 nucleotide sequence: TGCAGCGGTCGACAGACAATGAACACTGAAGCTTTCTTT. The encoded protein is CSGRQTMNTEAFF. The full variable domain, rest sourced from reference TRBV29-1 and TRBJ1-1, is SAVISQKPSRDICQRGTSLTIQCQVDSQVTMMFWYRQQPGQSLTLIATANQGSEATYESGFVIDKFPISRPNLTFSTLTVSNMSPEDSSIYLCSGRQTMNTEAFFGQGTRLTVV.

The J gene is TRBJ2-5, the V gene TRBV2; 8 positions match TRBD2. J gave up 5 bases and V 7 bases, and 12 bases lay outside the gene matches. Germline V gene lookup returns CDR1 SNHLY and CDR2 FYNNEI. The length of the CDR3 is 15 residues. The CDR3 here is CASTLPSGSGETQYF. The CDR3, as DNA: TGTGCCAGCACTCTCCCCAGCGGGAGTGGCGAGACCCAGTACTTC.